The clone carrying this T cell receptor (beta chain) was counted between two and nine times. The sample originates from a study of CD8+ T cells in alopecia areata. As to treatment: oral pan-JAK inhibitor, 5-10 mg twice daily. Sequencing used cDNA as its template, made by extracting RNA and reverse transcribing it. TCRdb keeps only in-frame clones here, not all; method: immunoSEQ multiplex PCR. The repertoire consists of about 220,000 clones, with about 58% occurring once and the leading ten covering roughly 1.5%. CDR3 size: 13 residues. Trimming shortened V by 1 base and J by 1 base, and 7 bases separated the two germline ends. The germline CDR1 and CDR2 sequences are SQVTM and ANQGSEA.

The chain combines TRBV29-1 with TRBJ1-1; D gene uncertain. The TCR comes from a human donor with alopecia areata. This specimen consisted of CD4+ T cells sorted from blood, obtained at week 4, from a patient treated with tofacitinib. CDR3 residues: CSVEVIPNTEAFF. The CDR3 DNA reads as TGCAGCGTTGAAGTAATACCGAACACTGAAGCTTTCTTT. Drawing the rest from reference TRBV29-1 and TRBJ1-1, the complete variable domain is SAVISQKPSRDICQRGTSLTIQCQVDSQVTMMFWYRQQPGQSLTLIATANQGSEATYESGFVIDKFPISRPNLTFSTLTVSNMSPEDSSIYLCSVEVIPNTEAFFGQGTRLTVV.